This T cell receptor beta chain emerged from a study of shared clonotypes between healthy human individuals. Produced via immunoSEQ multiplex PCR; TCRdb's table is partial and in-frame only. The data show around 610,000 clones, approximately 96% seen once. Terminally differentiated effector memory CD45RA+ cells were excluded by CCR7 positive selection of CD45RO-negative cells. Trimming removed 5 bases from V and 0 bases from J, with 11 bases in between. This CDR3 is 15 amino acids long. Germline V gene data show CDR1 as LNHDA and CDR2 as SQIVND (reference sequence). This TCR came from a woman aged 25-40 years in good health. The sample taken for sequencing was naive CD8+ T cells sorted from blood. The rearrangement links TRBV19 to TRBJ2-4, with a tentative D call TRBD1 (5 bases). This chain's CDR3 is CASSPDSLAKNIQYF. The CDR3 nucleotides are TGTGCCAGTAGTCCCGACAGTTTAGCCAAAAACATTCAGTACTTC.